This T cell receptor beta chain originates from a study of human T cells and chemical hapten exposure. General study points: After DPC sensitization, TCRs above 1 in 1000 frequency showed no change.

The library tagged each cDNA molecule with unique molecular identifiers. Per the authors' pipeline: Samples contained a median of approximately 100,000 TCRs, with a range of about 20,000 to 750,000. TCRdb reprocessed the RACE reads via MiXCR and lists one record per CDR3 protein. The V and J calls and clone size are TCRdb's, not the authors'. Here the sample spans more than 80,000 distinct CDR3 sequences, 10% being singletons. Time point in this sample: patch test 2, 6 weeks after DPC sensitization. Treatment in this sample: therapeutic diphenylcyclopropenone sensitization with weekly scalp DPC. A word on this clonotype: The antigen remains undetermined.

The specimen was whole blood, collected in connection with sensitization to the hapten diphenylcyclopropenone (DPC). This clonotype was obtained from a woman aged 50 to 60 with alopecia areata. Some clones in this sample may be carry-over from other donors' samples.

This CDR3 reads CASSLKQGVFYNEQFF. CDR3 DNA: TGTGCCAGCAGCTTAAAACAGGGGGTGTTCTACAATGAGCAGTTCTTC. The rearrangement joins TRBV14 to TRBJ2-1; TRBD1 aligns across 8 bases. CDR3 size: 16 residues. Germline CDR1 is SGHDN and CDR2 is FVKESK. J gave up 3 bases and V 5 bases, and 9 bases lay outside the gene matches.